These 21 T cell receptor beta chains were all obtained from the same sample, sequenced in a study of CD8 T cells in ankylosing spondylitis. TCRdb re-called the 5' RACE reads through MiXCR, storing one row per CDR3 protein. This table holds fewer than 250,000 distinct CDR3 sequences, roughly a tenth found once. Material: blood, either unsorted or a sorted T cell fraction (not recorded which). The receptors shown here come from a male donor with ankylosing spondylitis or in good health (not recorded which).

The table lists this clonotype with many counts. The V and J genes are TRBV5-1 and TRBJ2-5, with D unresolved. This CDR3 is built from 13 residues. Trimming took 4 bases from V and 5 from J, leaving 12 bases between them. CDR1 and CDR2 (germline): SGHRS, YFSETQ. The CDR3 bases are TGCGCCAGCAGCCAACTGGGTAGGGAGACCCAGTACTTC. It yields the protein CASSQLGRETQYF.

In its sample, this clonotype was seen a few times. The rearrangement joins TRBV4-2 to TRBJ1-5; D is ambiguous. The ends were cut back, 4 bases at V and 5 bases at J, with 9 bases in the middle. Germline values: CDR1 LGHNA, CDR2 YNFKEQ. The CDR3 has 13 amino acids. The CDR3 reads CASSLYYYQPQHF. DNA of the CDR3: TGTGCCAGCAGCCTCTACTACTATCAGCCCCAGCATTTT.

This clonotype occurred many times. The chain carries TRBV13 and TRBJ2-7; possible D gene TRBD1, 6 bases. Germline assignment: CDR1 PRHDT and CDR2 FYEKMQ (reference sequence). The CDR3 runs 13 residues. V lost 3 bases and J lost 7, with 13 bases in between. The CDR3 region has the DNA TGTGCCAGCAGCTTCGGACAGCCGGGGGAGCAGTACTTC. It specifies CASSFGQPGEQYF.

The sample holds many counts of this clonotype. J is TRBJ1-2 and V is TRBV11-3; D not resolved. CDR3 length equals 16 residues. V was shortened by 4 bases and J by 6 bases, with 21 bases between the two germline ends. The germline CDR1 and CDR2 sequences are SGHNT and YENEEA. The chain's CDR3 is CASSSHLRKGGDGYTF. The CDR3 nucleotides are TGTGCCAGCAGCTCCCACCTTCGGAAGGGTGGTGATGGCTACACCTTC.

This clonotype was observed at least ten times. This chain joins TRBV6-2 or TRBV6-3 and TRBJ2-3; 10 bases agree with TRBD2. J gave up 1 base and V 2 bases, and 9 bases lay outside the gene matches. This CDR3 contains 18 residues. Germline CDR1 is MNHEY and CDR2 is SVGEGT. CDR3 amino acids: CASSYPTWTSGRTDTQYF. DNA for the CDR3: TGTGCCAGCAGTTACCCTACTTGGACTAGCGGACGCACAGATACGCAGTATTTT.

This clonotype was seen ten or more times. The CDR3 DNA reads TGTGCCAGCAGTTTTCGGGAGATCTACAATGAGCAGTTCTTC. Translated: CASSFREIYNEQFF. J is TRBJ2-1 and V is TRBV12-3 or TRBV12-4; perhaps TRBD2 as D (6 bases). V dropped 3 bases and J dropped 3 bases, with 9 bases sitting between them. This CDR3 has 14 amino acids.

This clonotype was picked up many times. The chain has TRBV29-1 and TRBJ2-3, with 16 nucleotides matching TRBD2. CDR1 and CDR2 from the germline V gene are SQVTM and ANQGSEA. This CDR3 spans 16 amino acids. V lost 6 bases to trimming and J lost 4 bases; unmatched junction nucleotides: 7. The CDR3 DNA sequence: TGCAGCGTCGGGACTAGCGGGGGGGCCAGGGCAGATACGCAGTATTTT. Translating it yields CSVGTSGGARADTQYF.

In its sample, this clonotype was seen many times. The chain is built from TRBV2 and TRBJ1-2; D uncertain. The V end lost 3 bases, the J end lost 7 bases, and 12 bases lay between the germline ends. The CDR3 loop spans 13 amino acids. Germline CDR1 is SNHLY and CDR2 is FYNNEI. The CDR3 coding sequence is TGTGCCAGCAGTGACACGGTTCGCGGTGGCTACACCTTC. It specifies CASSDTVRGGYTF.

This clonotype was observed at least ten times. The chain carries TRBV3-1 and TRBJ2-1, with TRBD1 matching 10 bases. The CDR3 length is 16 residues. The V segment lost 2 bases and the J segment 4 bases; nucleotides outside the gene matches: 5. Germline CDR1 LGHDT, CDR2 YNNKEL (reference sequence). DNA for the CDR3: TGTGCCAGCAGCCAACCGCCGGGACAGGGGTACAATGAGCAGTTCTTC. This codes for CASSQPPGQGYNEQFF.

The rearrangement joins TRBV6-5 to TRBJ1-1; D is possibly TRBD1 (6 bases). This CDR3 comprises 14 residues. Germline V CDR1 and CDR2: MNHEY, SVGAGI. V was shortened by 11 bases and J by 4 bases, with 20 bases between the two germline ends. The DNA of the CDR3 is TGTGCCTGCAACCAAGACAGGATTGGCACTGAAGCTTTCTTT. It encodes CACNQDRIGTEAFF.

This clonotype was seen many times. The V call is TRBV6-2 or TRBV6-3, the J call TRBJ2-3, with 12 bases fitting TRBD2. Germline loops: CDR1 MNHEY, CDR2 SVGEGT. The ends lost 6 bases at V and 5 bases at J; junction bases unmatched: 6. CDR3 size: 15 residues. CDR3 sequence: CASRKTSGGQDTQYF. The CDR3 DNA reads TGTGCCAGCAGGAAGACTAGCGGGGGACAAGATACGCAGTATTTT.

This clonotype came up a few times. The CDR3 region is CASSFRTGGPYEQYF. The CDR3 DNA sequence: TGTGCCAGCAGCTTTCGGACAGGGGGCCCCTACGAGCAGTACTTC. The genes are TRBV7-2 and TRBJ2-7; 11 positions match TRBD1. Germline-derived CDR1 and CDR2 are SGHTA and FQGNSA. After removal of 3 bases from V and 2 bases from J, the junction contained 3 bases not matched to a gene. The CDR3 has 15 residues.

Note on this clonotype: This sequence may be a read error, since a much larger clone differs from it by one base. The V gene is TRBV12-3 or TRBV12-4, the J gene TRBJ1-2; D uncertain. Trimming removed 6 bases at V and 7 bases at J, with 12 bases between. This CDR3 region has 12 residues. The CDR3 reads CASSPGCSGYTF. CDR3 sequence (DNA): TGTGCCAGCAGCCCGGGGTGCAGTGGCTACACCTTC.

This clonotype occurred many times. CDR3 sequence (DNA): TGTGCCAGCAGTTTAAACAGGGGGCGTTCGGGCACTGAAGCTTTCTTT. Amino acids: CASSLNRGRSGTEAFF. The V gene is TRBV28, the J gene TRBJ1-1; 9 bases fit TRBD1. Germline CDR1 and CDR2: MDHEN and SYDVKM. After removal of 2 bases from V and 4 bases from J, the junction contained 8 bases not matched to a gene. The CDR3 totals 16 residues.

This clonotype was recorded many times. The chain combines TRBV2 with TRBJ2-1; D is undetermined. Germline values: CDR1 SNHLY, CDR2 FYNNEI. The CDR3 has 14 residues. Trimming left V 6 bases short and J 5 bases short, with 14 bases between. This CDR3 is CASRMRATNNEQFF. CDR3 sequence (DNA): TGTGCCAGCAGAATGAGAGCCACTAACAATGAGCAGTTCTTC. Variable domain in full (rest from reference TRBV2 and TRBJ2-1): EPEVTQTPSHQVTQMGQEVILRCVPISNHLYFYWYRQILGQKVEFLVSFYNNEISEKSEIFDDQFSVERPDGSNFTLKIRSTKLEDSAMYFCASRMRATNNEQFFGPGTRLTVL.

This chain joins TRBV21-1 and TRBJ2-1; the tabulated D call, TRBD2, remains unverified against the DNA. TRBV21-1 is noted as a pseudogene. This CDR3 comprises 20 residues. Written as DNA, the CDR3 is TGTGCCAGCAGCAAAGTAATTGGGACTAGCGGGATGAGCTCCTACAATGAGCAGTTCTTC. Its protein is CASSKVIGTSGMSSYNEQFF.

This clonotype was seen at least ten times. V and J are TRBV20-1 and TRBJ1-6; TRBD1 agrees at 7 bases. Germline values: CDR1 DFQATT, CDR2 SNEGSKA (reference sequence). The CDR3 runs to 14 residues. The V segment lost 5 bases and the J segment 7 bases; nucleotides outside the gene matches: 8. As DNA, the CDR3 is TGCAGTGCTTCAAGGGACAGAGAAAATTCACCCCTCCACTTT. Amino acids: CSASRDRENSPLHF.

This clonotype has ten or more counts. This chain uses TRBV5-6 with TRBJ2-7, with 8 bases aligning to TRBD1. This CDR3 has 15 residues. The germline V gene encodes CDR1 SGHDT and CDR2 YYEEEE. Trimming cost V 0 bases and J 2 bases; bases outside gene matches: 4. The CDR3 DNA sequence: TGTGCCAGCAGCTTGGGGACAGGGATGACCTACGAGCAGTACTTC. This translates into CASSLGTGMTYEQYF.

This clonotype was counted ten times or more. The chain joins TRBV7-2 to TRBJ2-3, with 13 bases matching TRBD2. V trimming: 4 bases; J trimming: 5 bases; junction bases outside the gene matches: 6. From germline, CDR1 is SGHTA and CDR2 FQGNSA. The CDR3 sequence is 16 residues long. CDR3 sequence: CASSWMTSGGQDTQYF. The CDR3 DNA reads TGTGCCAGCAGCTGGATGACTAGCGGGGGGCAAGATACGCAGTATTTT.

This clonotype appeared once. The CDR3 sequence is CAPPANYGYTF. CDR3 sequence (DNA): TGTGCCCCTCCAGCGAACTATGGCTACACCTTC. J is TRBJ1-2 and V is TRBV7-4; D gene ambiguous. The germline CDR1 and CDR2 sequences are SGHVT and SQSDAQ. Trimming took 11 bases from V and 2 from J, leaving 9 bases between them. The CDR3 spans 11 residues.

There are many counts of this clonotype. V usage is TRBV7-8 and J usage is TRBJ2-5, with D unresolved. Trimming shortened V by 3 bases and J by 6 bases, and 11 bases separated the two germline ends. From germline, CDR1 is SGHVS and CDR2 FQNEAQ. The CDR3 has 13 amino acids. CDR3 coding DNA: TGTGCCAGCAGCTTCGACTCTCTCCAGACCCAGTACTTC. Its protein product is CASSFDSLQTQYF.